Each of the 10 T cell receptor beta chains below was sequenced from the same sample in a study of blood T cell repertoires in COVID-19. Assay: immunoSEQ multiplex PCR; the TCRdb copy retains only in-frame clones and omits some. The sample lists just over 250,000 clones, approximately 89% occurring once. Material for sequencing was peripheral blood. The source is a man aged 35 to 55 who had recovered from COVID-19.

This chain links TRBV7-8 with TRBJ2-7; D is unresolved. CDR1 is SGHVS, CDR2 FQNEAQ, per germline. V lost 0 bases, J lost 3 bases, and 9 bases lay in between. The CDR3 totals 14 residues. CDR3 in amino acids: CASSLAPTRYEQYF. DNA of the CDR3: TGTGCCAGCAGCTTAGCTCCCACACGCTACGAGCAGTACTTC.

This clone was observed a single time. This chain links TRBV5-4 with TRBJ2-1; 7 bases are shared with TRBD1. The CDR3 covers 14 residues. Germline CDR1 is SGHNT and CDR2 is YYREEE (reference sequence). V lost 4 bases, J lost 7 bases, and 8 bases stayed unmatched. The CDR3 coding sequence is TGTGCCAGCAGCGGACAGGTAGAATGGAATGAGCAGTTCTTC. It translates to CASSGQVEWNEQFF.

The genes are TRBV28 and TRBJ2-3, with a weak D call TRBD2 (7 bases). CDR3 length: 16 amino acids. V was trimmed by 4 bases and J by 3 bases, leaving 17 bases between them. CDR1 is MDHEN and CDR2 is SYDVKM in the germline V gene. The CDR3 DNA is TGTGCCAGCAGTTCCACGGCGGGGGCCGGGACAGATACGCAGTATTTT. Translated: CASSSTAGAGTDTQYF.

This chain links TRBV11-2 with TRBJ1-2; 7 bases are a match to TRBD1. Germline V gene sequence: CDR1 SGHAT, CDR2 FQNNGV. The CDR3 loop spans 14 amino acids. J was trimmed by 4 bases and V by 1 base; bases with no gene match: 3. CDR3 sequence: CASSLVGTAYGYTF. CDR3 in DNA: TGTGCCAGCAGCTTAGTAGGGACAGCCTATGGCTACACCTTC.

V and J are TRBV18 and TRBJ2-2; 7 bases are shared with TRBD1. The length of the CDR3 is 17 residues. The V gene end was trimmed by 0 bases and the J gene end by 2 bases; junction bases not matched to a gene: 6. The germline gives CDR1 KGHSH, CDR2 LQKENI. The CDR3 protein is CASSPPSGTDNTGELFF. In DNA form, the CDR3 reads TGTGCCAGCTCACCACCTTCCGGGACAGACAACACCGGGGAGCTGTTTTTT.

The gene calls are TRBV9 and TRBJ1-2, with a weak D call TRBD1 (5 bases). The ends were cut back, 0 bases at V and 5 bases at J, with 8 bases in the middle. The germline V gene has CDR1 SGDLS and CDR2 YYNGEE. This CDR3 has 13 residues. CDR3 bases: TGTGCCAGCAGCGTAGCCCGGGGGTATGGCTACACCTTC. It translates to CASSVARGYGYTF.

V usage is TRBV3-1 (or the pseudogene TRBV3-2) and J usage is TRBJ2-7; 8 positions match TRBD2. CDR3 length: 16 amino acids. Unmatched junction bases numbered 9, after V lost 1 base and J lost 4 bases. CDR1 and CDR2 from the germline V gene are LGHDT and YNNKEL (reference sequence). CDR3 nucleotide sequence: TGTGCCAGCAGCCAAGCAGTTGGGCGGGGGGTGTACGAGCAGTACTTC. Translated, it gives CASSQAVGRGVYEQYF.

This clone was recorded once. V and J are TRBV29-1 and TRBJ1-2; TRBD1 agrees at 9 bases. J gave up 8 bases and V 6 bases, and 13 bases lay outside the gene matches. CDR3 length: 14 amino acids. CDR1 is SQVTM, CDR2 ANQGSEA, per germline. CDR3 sequence (DNA): TGCAGCGTGGTACAGGGACAGGGCCATATCGGCTACACCTTC. It translates to CSVVQGQGHIGYTF.

The genes are TRBV7-2 and TRBJ2-1; 9 bases agree with TRBD2. CDR1 and CDR2 (germline): SGHTA, FQGNSA. With V trimmed by 5 bases and J by 9 bases, 20 bases remained unmatched. CDR3 length: 18 amino acids. The DNA for the CDR3 is TGTGCCAGCAGCCTTTCGGGCCCTCTAGCGGGAAATTGGGGTGAGCAGTTCTTC. The encoded protein is CASSLSGPLAGNWGEQFF.

This chain connects TRBV5-4 to TRBJ2-4; 9 bases are a match to TRBD2. This CDR3 has 17 residues. Germline V CDR1 and CDR2: SGHNT, YYREEE (reference sequence). Trimming removed 2 bases from V and 2 bases from J; junction bases left unmatched: 8. CDR3 amino acids: CASSFPSGVTTKNIQYF. The CDR3 region has the DNA TGTGCCAGCAGCTTCCCTAGCGGGGTTACGACCAAAAACATTCAGTACTTC.